This TCR beta chain was sequenced in a study of naive and memory T cell subsets. This clonotype appeared a few times. The target antigen is unknown. Between the trimmed V and J ends, which lost 2 bases and 4 bases, there was a span of 17 bases. This CDR3 has 16 residues. From germline, CDR1 is LGHDT and CDR2 YNNKEL (reference sequence). Study results and caveats: Activation and differentiation may alter RNA-based TCR counts. Naive repertoires, especially CD8, held a few larger clonotypes, possibly memory cells re-expressing CD45RA.

Two oligonucleotides, mixed equimolar, formed the beta constant-region primer covering TRBC1 and TRBC2. Nested alpha and beta constant-region primers with the SP2 primer drove four PCR rounds on ligated cDNA. An oligonucleotide with the SP2 primer and a 12-nucleotide UMI was ligated to the cDNA 3' end. MiXCR was run by TCRdb on the UMI-ligation and nested PCR reads, yielding one entry per CDR3 protein. Of over 110,000 distinct CDR3 sequences in the sample, 15% to 25% were seen once. CD8 T cells were positively selected from what remained after CD4 positive selection. Cells stained for CD3, CD4, CD8, CD45RA and CD27 were sorted into four subsets.

The specimen sequenced was naive CD8+ T cells from blood. The origin of this receptor is a human donor in good health. The rearrangement links TRBV3-1 to TRBJ2-5, with D unresolved. The CDR3 here is CASSQPRRSVLETQYF. The DNA for the CDR3 is TGTGCCAGCAGCCAACCCCGAAGGTCGGTGTTAGAGACCCAGTACTTC.